The clone carrying this T cell receptor beta chain was found once. Its target is not known. The data were taken from a study of cytomegalovirus exposure and HLA in healthy donors. Study-wide results and limits: Reports credit the classifier with highly specific, highly sensitive diagnosis of cytomegalovirus status. Common viral pathogens seemed, in a later analysis, to connect with several of the most significant clusters.

Amplification used 60 Vbeta primers and 13 Jbeta primers. The method was immunoSEQ multiplex PCR; TCRdb's version includes in-frame clones alone and lacks a portion of them. The data show roughly 120,000 clones, 77% seen once. CDR3 length equals 13 residues. The ends were cut back, 6 bases at V and 5 bases at J, with 13 bases in the middle. Per germline, CDR1 MGHDK and CDR2 SYGVNS. The TCR comes from a human donor in good health. V and J are TRBV25-1 and TRBJ1-1, with D unclear. The sequenced sample was PBMCs. The CDR3, as DNA: TGTGCCAGCAGGTTCGCAGAGGAAACTGAAGCTTTCTTT. Translation gives CASRFAEETEAFF.